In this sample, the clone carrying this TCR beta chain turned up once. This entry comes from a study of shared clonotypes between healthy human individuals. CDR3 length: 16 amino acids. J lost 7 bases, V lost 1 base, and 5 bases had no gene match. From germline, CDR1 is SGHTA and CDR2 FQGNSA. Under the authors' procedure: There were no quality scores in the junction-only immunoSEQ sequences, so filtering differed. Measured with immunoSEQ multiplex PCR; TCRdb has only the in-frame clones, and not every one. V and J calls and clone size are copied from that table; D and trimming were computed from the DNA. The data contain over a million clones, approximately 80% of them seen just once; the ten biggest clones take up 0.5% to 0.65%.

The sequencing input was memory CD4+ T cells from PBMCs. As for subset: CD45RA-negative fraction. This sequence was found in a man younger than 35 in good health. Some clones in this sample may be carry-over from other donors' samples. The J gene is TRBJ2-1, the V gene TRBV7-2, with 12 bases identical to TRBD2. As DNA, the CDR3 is TGTGCCAGCAGCTTAGTGCCTAGCGGGAGGGGTAATGAGCAGTTCTTC. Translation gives CASSLVPSGRGNEQFF.